Sequencing of this T cell receptor (beta chain) was carried out in a study of radiotherapy plus CTLA-4 blockade in lung cancer. The germline V gene has CDR1 SGDLS and CDR2 YYNGEE. The CDR3 is 15 amino acids. The V end was cut by 0 bases, the J end by 5 bases, with 14 bases between. Generated by immunoSEQ multiplex PCR, the TCRdb table keeps only in-frame clones and is missing some. Altogether more than 80,000 clones are present, about 84% being singletons, with the ten largest covering under 3%. The gene calls are TRBV9 and TRBJ1-2; a weak D match, TRBD1 (6 bases). The sample consisted of peripheral blood, taken from a patient treated with radiotherapy plus ipilimumab. The sequence derives from a human donor with non-small cell lung cancer that progressed on radiotherapy plus ipilimumab. Some clones in this sample may be carry-over from other donors' samples. The CDR3 loop is CASSVGGTPRYGYTF. The CDR3 DNA is TGTGCCAGCAGCGTAGGCGGGACACCCAGGTATGGCTACACCTTC.